This TCR beta chain was found in a study of blood T cells in healthy people across ages. Using a J-beta primer mix together with a sample-barcoded 5' primer, a second PCR was run for about 6 to 12 cycles. TCRdb re-derived calls from the 5' RACE reads in MiXCR, one entry per CDR3 protein. The sample has 1.4 million or so distinct CDR3 sequences; 42% are singletons. The sample comprised blood. This TCR came from a woman aged 18 to 35 in good health.

CDR3 loop: CASSLEKGTEAFF. For the CDR3, the DNA is TGTGCCAGCAGCTTAGAAAAGGGCACTGAAGCTTTCTTT. J is TRBJ1-1 and V is TRBV7-2; D unresolved. This CDR3 has 13 amino acids. CDR1 and CDR2 (germline): SGHTA, FQGNSA. The V gene lost 1 base and the J gene lost 4 bases, with 7 bases spanning the gap.